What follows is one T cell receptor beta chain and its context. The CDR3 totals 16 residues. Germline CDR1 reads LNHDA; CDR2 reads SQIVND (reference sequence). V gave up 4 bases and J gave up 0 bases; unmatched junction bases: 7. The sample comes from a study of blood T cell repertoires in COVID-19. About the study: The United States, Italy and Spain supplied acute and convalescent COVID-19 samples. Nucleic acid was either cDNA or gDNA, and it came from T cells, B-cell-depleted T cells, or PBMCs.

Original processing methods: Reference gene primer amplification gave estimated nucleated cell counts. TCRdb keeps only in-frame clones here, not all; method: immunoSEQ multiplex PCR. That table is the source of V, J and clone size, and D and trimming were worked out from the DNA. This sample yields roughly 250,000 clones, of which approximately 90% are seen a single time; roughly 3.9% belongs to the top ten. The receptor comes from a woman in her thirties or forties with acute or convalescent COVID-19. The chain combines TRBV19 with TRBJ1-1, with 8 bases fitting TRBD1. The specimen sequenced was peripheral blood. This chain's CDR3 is CASSKWTGHMNTEAFF. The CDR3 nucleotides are TGTGCCAGTAGTAAATGGACAGGGCACATGAACACTGAAGCTTTCTTT.